The clone carrying this T cell receptor (beta chain) showed up just a few times. Its specificity is not known. CDR3 length equals 14 residues. Trimming at V came to 8 bases and at J to 5 bases, leaving 10 bases not matched to a gene. Germline V lookup: CDR1 SNHLY, CDR2 FYNNEI. Expressed TCRB transcripts were sequenced because the isolated RNA had all been reverse transcribed beforehand. Profiling relied on immunoSEQ multiplex PCR, and the TCRdb table lists in-frame clones only, not all of them. The sample records some 150,000 clones, roughly 10% being singletons. The data belong to a study of beta chain features in type 1 diabetes. Overall study findings and caveats: Within patients, naive, central memory and Treg TCRB repertoires seemed more similar than within healthy donors.

The sequence was collected from a woman aged 40-49 years in good health. This rearrangement joins TRBV2 to TRBJ2-5; 8 bases agree with TRBD1. The sample was central memory CD4+ T cells from blood. The CDR3 here is CASLRDRGRETQYF. The CDR3 DNA sequence: TGTGCCAGCTTGAGAGACAGGGGAAGGGAGACCCAGTACTTC.